This TCR beta chain was sequenced for a study of shared clonotypes between healthy human individuals. Study information: For every donor, three CD4 naive, three CD4 memory, two CD8 naive and one CD8 memory plates were used.

Study-wide findings and caveats: The authors expected sequencing depth to affect clonotype sharing among donors. The sharing of 5% to 5.5% of naive CD4 clonotypes was seen across a handful of donors.

The method was immunoSEQ multiplex PCR; TCRdb's version includes in-frame clones alone and lacks a portion of them. Of roughly 1,800,000 clones listed, about 95% are singletons. Remarks on this clone: Its target is not known.

Naive CD8 cells, CD45RO-negative and positively selected for CCR7, excluded terminally differentiated effector memory CD45RA+ cells. CDR1 is GTSNPN and CDR2 is SVGIG in the germline V gene (reference sequence). V was cut by 4 bases and J by 0 bases, with 9 bases left in between. This CDR3 comprises 13 residues. Sequencing used naive CD8+ T cells sorted from blood. The chain carries TRBV30 and TRBJ1-1; no firm D call. This clonotype was sampled from a man aged 18 to 35 in good health. CDR3 sequence: CAWKGSVNTEAFF. CDR3 nucleotides: TGTGCCTGGAAAGGAAGTGTGAACACTGAAGCTTTCTTT.